The count of the clone carrying this T cell receptor (beta chain) is one. Its antigen is currently unknown. V dropped 4 bases and J dropped 8 bases, with 11 bases sitting between them. The CDR3 length is 13 residues. In germline, CDR1 is MNHEY, CDR2 SVGAGI. This entry belongs to a study of shared clonotypes between healthy human individuals. An assay was performed, and its level was deep. Authors' analysis steps: Owing to the provision of junction-only sequences devoid of quality scores by immunoSEQ, filtering differed. Using immunoSEQ multiplex PCR, the repertoire was profiled, and TCRdb retains in-frame clones only, with some absent. V, J and clone size are taken as reported in that table, and D and trimming were inferred from the DNA itself. Among about 2.4 million clones listed, 93% were seen once. Study-level findings and limits: Investigators collected only blood, and repertoires in tissues likely differ.

CD4+ cells underwent separation, giving CD45RA+ naive and CD45RA-negative memory subsets. V is TRBV6-5 and J is TRBJ1-4; no clear D. The sample comprised naive CD4+ T cells from PBMCs. The subset denotes: CD45RA+ positively selected. The source of this sequence is a man between 18 and 29 years old in good health. Some clones in this sample may be carry-over from other donors' samples. CDR3 loop: CASSWNIGEKLFF. In DNA, the CDR3 is TGTGCCAGCAGTTGGAATATCGGGGAAAAACTGTTTTTT.